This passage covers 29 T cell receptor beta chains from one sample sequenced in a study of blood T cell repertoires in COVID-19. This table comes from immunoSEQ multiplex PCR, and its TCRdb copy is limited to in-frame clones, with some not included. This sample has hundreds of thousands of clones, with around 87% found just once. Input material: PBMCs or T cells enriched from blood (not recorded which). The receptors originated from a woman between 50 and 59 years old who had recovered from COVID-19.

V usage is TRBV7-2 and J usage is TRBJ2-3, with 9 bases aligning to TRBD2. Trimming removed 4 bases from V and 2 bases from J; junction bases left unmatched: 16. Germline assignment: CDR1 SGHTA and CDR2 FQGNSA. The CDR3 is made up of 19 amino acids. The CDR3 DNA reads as TGTGCCAGCAGCTCCCGTGGCGGGAGGGCCTCCCCCAACACAGATACGCAGTATTTT. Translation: CASSSRGGRASPNTDTQYF. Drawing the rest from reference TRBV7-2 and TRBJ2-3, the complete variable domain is GAGVSQSPSNKVTEKGKDVELRCDPISGHTALYWYRQSLGQGLEFLIYFQGNSAPDKSGLPSDRFSAERTGGSVSTLTIQRTQQEDSAVYLCASSSRGGRASPNTDTQYFGPGTRLTVL.

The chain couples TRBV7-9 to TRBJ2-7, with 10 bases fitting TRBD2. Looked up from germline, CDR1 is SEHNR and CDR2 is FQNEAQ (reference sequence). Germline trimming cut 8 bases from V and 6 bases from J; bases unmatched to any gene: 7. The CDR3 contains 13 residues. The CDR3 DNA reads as TGTGCCAGCCAAGGACTAGCGGAGTTCGAGCAGTACTTC. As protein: CASQGLAEFEQYF.

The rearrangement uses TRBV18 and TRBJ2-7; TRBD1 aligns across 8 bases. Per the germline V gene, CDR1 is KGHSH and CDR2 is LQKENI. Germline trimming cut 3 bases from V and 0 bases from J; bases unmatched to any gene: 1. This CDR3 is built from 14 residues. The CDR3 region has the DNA TGTGCCAGCTCACCTGGACAGGGCTCCTACGAGCAGTACTTC. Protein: CASSPGQGSYEQYF.

As DNA, the CDR3 is TGTGCCAGCAGCTTAGAGGCGGAAACCTACGAGCAGTACTTC. This gives the protein CASSLEAETYEQYF. The chain combines TRBV11-2 with TRBJ2-7; the D is unclear. This CDR3 has 14 amino acids. The V gene's germline CDR1 is SGHAT and CDR2 FQNNGV. Trimming shortened V by 0 bases and J by 2 bases, and 8 bases separated the two germline ends.

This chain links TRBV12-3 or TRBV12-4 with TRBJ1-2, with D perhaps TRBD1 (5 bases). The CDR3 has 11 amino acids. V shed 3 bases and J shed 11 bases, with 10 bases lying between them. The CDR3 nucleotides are TGTGCCAGCAGTTTGGGACTTCTTTACACCTTC. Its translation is CASSLGLLYTF.

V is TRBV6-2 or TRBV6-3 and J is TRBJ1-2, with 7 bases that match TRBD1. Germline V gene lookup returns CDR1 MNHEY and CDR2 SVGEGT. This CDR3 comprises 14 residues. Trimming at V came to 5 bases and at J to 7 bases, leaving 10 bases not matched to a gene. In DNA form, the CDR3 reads TGTGCCAGCAGTACACAGGGGCCCACGGCTGGCTACACCTTC. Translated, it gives CASSTQGPTAGYTF.

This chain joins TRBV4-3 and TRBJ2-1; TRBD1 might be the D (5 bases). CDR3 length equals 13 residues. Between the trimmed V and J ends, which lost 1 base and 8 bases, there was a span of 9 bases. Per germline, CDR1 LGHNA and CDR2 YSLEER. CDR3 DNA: TGCGCCAGCAGCCAAGCCGTAGGGGATGAGCAGTTCTTC. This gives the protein CASSQAVGDEQFF.

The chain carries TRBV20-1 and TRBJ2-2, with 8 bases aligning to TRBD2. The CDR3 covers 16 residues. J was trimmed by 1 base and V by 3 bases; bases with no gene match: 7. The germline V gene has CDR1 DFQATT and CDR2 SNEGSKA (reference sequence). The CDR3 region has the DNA TGCAGTGCTAGTATGGACGCGGGGGGGAACACCGGGGAGCTGTTTTTT. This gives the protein CSASMDAGGNTGELFF.

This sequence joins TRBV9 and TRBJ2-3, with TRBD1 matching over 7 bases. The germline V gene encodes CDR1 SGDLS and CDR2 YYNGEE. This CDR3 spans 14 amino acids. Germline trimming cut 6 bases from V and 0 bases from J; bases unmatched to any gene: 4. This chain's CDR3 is CASNGQASTDTQYF. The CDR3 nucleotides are TGTGCCAGCAACGGACAGGCTAGCACAGATACGCAGTATTTT.

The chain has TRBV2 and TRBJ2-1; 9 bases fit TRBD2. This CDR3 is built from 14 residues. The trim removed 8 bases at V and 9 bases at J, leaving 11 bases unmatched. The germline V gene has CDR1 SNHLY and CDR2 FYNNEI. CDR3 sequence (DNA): TGTGCCAGCGGTAGCGGGAGAACGGACGGTGAGCAGTTCTTC. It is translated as CASGSGRTDGEQFF.

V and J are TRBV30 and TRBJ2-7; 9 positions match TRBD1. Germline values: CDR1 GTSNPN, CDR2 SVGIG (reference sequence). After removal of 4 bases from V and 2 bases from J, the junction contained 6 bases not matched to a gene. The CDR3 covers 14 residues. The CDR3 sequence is CAWKRTGVAYEQYF. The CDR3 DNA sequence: TGTGCCTGGAAGAGGACAGGGGTAGCCTACGAGCAGTACTTC.

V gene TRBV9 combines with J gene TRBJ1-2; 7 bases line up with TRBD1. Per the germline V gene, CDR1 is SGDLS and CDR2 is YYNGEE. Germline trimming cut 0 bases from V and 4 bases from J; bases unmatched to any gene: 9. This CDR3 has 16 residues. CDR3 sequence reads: CASSVDLGPGGYGYTF. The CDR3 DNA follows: TGTGCCAGCAGCGTAGACCTGGGTCCAGGGGGCTATGGCTACACCTTC.

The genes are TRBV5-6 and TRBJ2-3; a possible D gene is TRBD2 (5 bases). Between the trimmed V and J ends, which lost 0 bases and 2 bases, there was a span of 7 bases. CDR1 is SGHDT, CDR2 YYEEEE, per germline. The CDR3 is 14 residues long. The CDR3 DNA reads TGTGCCAGCAGCTTGGGACTAACCACAGATACGCAGTATTTT. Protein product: CASSLGLTTDTQYF.

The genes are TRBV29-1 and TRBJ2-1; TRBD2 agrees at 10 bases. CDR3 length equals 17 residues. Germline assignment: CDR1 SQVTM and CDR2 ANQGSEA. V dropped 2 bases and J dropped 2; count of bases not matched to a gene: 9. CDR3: CSVEISSGRYPYNEQFF. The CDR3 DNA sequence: TGCAGCGTTGAAATATCTAGCGGGAGATATCCCTACAATGAGCAGTTCTTC.

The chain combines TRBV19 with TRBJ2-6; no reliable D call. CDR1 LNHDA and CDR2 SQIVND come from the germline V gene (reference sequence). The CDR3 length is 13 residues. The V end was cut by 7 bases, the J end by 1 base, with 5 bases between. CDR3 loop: CASINSGANVLTF. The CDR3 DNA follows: TGTGCCAGTATTAATTCTGGGGCCAACGTCCTGACTTTC.

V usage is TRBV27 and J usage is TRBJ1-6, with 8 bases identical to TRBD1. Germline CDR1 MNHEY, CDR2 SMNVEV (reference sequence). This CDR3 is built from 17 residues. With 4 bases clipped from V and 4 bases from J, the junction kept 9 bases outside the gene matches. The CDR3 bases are TGTGCCAGCAGTTGGGACAGGAAAAGCGGATATAATTCACCCCTCCACTTT. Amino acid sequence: CASSWDRKSGYNSPLHF.

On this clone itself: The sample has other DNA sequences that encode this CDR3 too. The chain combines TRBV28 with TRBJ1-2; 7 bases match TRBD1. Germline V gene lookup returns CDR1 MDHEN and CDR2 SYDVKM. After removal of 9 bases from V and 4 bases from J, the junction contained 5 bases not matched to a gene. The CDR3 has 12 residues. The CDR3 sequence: CASKTGSYGYTF. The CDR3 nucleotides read TGTGCCAGTAAGACAGGGTCCTATGGCTACACCTTC.

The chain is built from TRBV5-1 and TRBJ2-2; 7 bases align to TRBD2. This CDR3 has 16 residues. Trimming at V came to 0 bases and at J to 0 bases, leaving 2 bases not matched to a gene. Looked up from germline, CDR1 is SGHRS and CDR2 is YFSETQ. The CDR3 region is CASSLASGANTGELFF. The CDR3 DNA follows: TGCGCCAGCAGCTTGGCCAGCGGGGCGAACACCGGGGAGCTGTTTTTT. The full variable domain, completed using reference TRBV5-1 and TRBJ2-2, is KAGVTQTPRYLIKTRGQQVTLSCSPISGHRSVSWYQQTPGQGLQFLFEYFSETQRNKGNFPGRFSGRQFSNSRSEMNVSTLELGDSALYLCASSLASGANTGELFFGEGSRLTVL.

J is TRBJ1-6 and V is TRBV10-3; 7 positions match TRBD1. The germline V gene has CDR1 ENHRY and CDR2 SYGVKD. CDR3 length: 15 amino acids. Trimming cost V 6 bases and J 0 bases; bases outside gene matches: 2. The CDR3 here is CAIRTGSSYNSPLHF. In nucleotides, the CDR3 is TGTGCCATCAGGACAGGGAGCTCCTATAATTCACCCCTCCACTTT.

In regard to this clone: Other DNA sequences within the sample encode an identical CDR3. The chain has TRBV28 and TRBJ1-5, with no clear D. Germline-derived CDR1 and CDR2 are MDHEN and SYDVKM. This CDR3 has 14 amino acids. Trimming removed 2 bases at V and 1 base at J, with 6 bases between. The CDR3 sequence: CASSLGGSNQPQHF. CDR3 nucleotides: TGTGCCAGCAGTTTAGGAGGGAGCAATCAGCCCCAGCATTTT.

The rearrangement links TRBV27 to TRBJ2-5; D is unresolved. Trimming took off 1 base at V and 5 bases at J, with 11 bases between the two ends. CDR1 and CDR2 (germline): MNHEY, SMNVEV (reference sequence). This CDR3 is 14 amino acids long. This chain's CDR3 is CASSLFGRGETQYF. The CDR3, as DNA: TGTGCCAGCAGTTTATTTGGTAGAGGCGAGACCCAGTACTTC.

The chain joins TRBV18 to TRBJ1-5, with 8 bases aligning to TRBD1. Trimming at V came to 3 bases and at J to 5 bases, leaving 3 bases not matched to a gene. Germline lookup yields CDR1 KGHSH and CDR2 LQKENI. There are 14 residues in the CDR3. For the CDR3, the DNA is TGTGCCAGCTCACCTACAGGGGGTTATCAGCCCCAGCATTTT. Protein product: CASSPTGGYQPQHF.

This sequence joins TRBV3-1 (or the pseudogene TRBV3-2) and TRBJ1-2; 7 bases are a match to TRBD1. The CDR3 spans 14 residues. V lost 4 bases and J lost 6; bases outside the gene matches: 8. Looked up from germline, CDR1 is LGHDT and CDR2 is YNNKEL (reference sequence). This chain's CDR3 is CASSRETGRNGYTF. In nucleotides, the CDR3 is TGTGCCAGCAGCCGGGAGACAGGGAGGAATGGCTACACCTTC.

CDR3: CASRADTGTGELFF. The CDR3 coding sequence is TGTGCCAGTCGTGCCGATACGGGCACCGGGGAGCTGTTTTTT. This chain joins TRBV9 and TRBJ2-2, with unresolved D. CDR3 length: 14 residues. Trimming shortened V by 8 bases and J by 4 bases, and 15 bases separated the two germline ends. Germline CDR1 reads SGDLS; CDR2 reads YYNGEE.

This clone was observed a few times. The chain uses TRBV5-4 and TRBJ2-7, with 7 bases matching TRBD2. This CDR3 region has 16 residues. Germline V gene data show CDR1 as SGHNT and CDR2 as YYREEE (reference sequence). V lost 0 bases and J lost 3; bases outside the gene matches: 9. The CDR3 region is CASSLDSAGAVYEQYF. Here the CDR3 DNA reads TGTGCCAGCAGCTTGGATTCGGCGGGAGCGGTCTACGAGCAGTACTTC.

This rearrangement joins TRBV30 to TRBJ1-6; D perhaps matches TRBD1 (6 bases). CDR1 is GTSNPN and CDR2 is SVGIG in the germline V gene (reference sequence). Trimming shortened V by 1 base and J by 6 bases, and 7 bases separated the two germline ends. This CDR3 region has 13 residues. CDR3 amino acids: CAWSGQVNSPLHF. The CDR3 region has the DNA TGTGCCTGGAGTGGACAGGTTAATTCACCCCTCCACTTT.

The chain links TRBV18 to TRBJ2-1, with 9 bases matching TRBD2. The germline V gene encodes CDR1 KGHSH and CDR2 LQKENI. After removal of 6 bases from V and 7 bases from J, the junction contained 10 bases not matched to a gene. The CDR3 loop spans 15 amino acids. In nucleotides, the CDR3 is TGTGCCAGCTCCCAGACTAGCGGCAGCAATAATGAGCAGTTCTTC. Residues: CASSQTSGSNNEQFF.

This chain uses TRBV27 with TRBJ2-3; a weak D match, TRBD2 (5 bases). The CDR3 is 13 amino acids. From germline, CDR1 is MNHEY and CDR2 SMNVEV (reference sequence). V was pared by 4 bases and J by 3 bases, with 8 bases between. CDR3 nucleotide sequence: TGTGCCAGCAGTTATGGGAGAACAGATACGCAGTATTTT. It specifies CASSYGRTDTQYF.

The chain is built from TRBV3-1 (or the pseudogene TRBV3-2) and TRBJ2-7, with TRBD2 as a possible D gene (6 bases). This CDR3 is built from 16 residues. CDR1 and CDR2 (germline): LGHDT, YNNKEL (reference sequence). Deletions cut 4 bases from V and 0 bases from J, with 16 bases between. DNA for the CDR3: TGTGCCAGCAGCCGCGGAGCGGGTGGGAACTCCTACGAGCAGTACTTC. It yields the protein CASSRGAGGNSYEQYF.